The clone carrying this TCR beta chain appeared a few times. These data belong to a study of CDR3 diversity in severe acne. Via MiXCR, TCRdb re-called the PCR reads, giving one row per CDR3 protein. The sample has fewer than 100,000 distinct CDR3 sequences; under 65% are singletons. This CDR3 spans 16 amino acids. Germline CDR1 LNHDA, CDR2 SQIVND (reference sequence). V was clipped by 0 bases and J by 5 bases, with 13 bases between them. Sequencing input: blood. This clonotype was sampled from a male donor in good health, without acne. The rearrangement links TRBV19 to TRBJ1-4; D is perhaps TRBD1 (5 bases). The CDR3 nucleotides read TGTGCCAGTAGTATAGATCTGGCAGGGTGGAATGAAAAACTGTTTTTT. As protein: CASSIDLAGWNEKLFF.